The 21 T cell receptor beta chains reported below all come from one sample, sequenced in a study of blood T cell repertoires in COVID-19. Repertoires were generated with immunoSEQ multiplex PCR, while TCRdb's copy carries only in-frame clones and drops some. The sample yields about 47,000 clones, roughly 84% seen once. The material sequenced was peripheral blood. The receptors here all came from a man aged 45-65 years with acute or convalescent COVID-19.

This clone was counted only a few times. The J gene is TRBJ2-7, the V gene TRBV3-1 (or the pseudogene TRBV3-2); 10 bases map to TRBD2. V shed 6 bases, J shed 0 bases, and the junction held 5 bases outside the gene matches. The CDR3 is 15 residues long. Germline CDR1 is LGHDT and CDR2 is YNNKEL (reference sequence). The CDR3 here is CASSRTSGSSYEQYF. The DNA for the CDR3 is TGTGCCAGCAGTCGGACTAGCGGAAGCTCCTACGAGCAGTACTTC.

V is TRBV5-1 and J is TRBJ1-6; 7 bases map to TRBD1. Germline V gene data show CDR1 as SGHRS and CDR2 as YFSETQ. The CDR3 sequence is 15 residues long. Trimming at V came to 4 bases and at J to 6 bases, leaving 7 bases not matched to a gene. DNA of the CDR3: TGCGCCAGCAGCCCCCAGGGGGGAGGTAATTCACCCCTCCACTTT. Encoded protein: CASSPQGGGNSPLHF.

CDR3 sequence reads: CASSLPRTGGSYNEQFF. The CDR3 bases are TGTGCCAGCAGCCTCCCCCGAACAGGGGGTTCCTACAATGAGCAGTTCTTC. This sequence joins TRBV6-2 or TRBV6-3 and TRBJ2-1; 8 bases are a match to TRBD1. Germline values: CDR1 MNHEY, CDR2 SVGEGT. V dropped 6 bases and J dropped 1; count of bases not matched to a gene: 11. The CDR3 sequence is 17 residues long.

The chain uses TRBV4-1 and TRBJ1-2, with D tentatively TRBD1 (6 bases). The CDR3 is 15 residues long. With 5 bases removed from V and 1 base from J, the gap between germline ends came to 14 bases. Germline CDR1 and CDR2: MGHRA and YSYEKL. CDR3 bases: TGCGCCAGCAGCTTTCCGGGACATTATAACTATGGCTACACCTTC. This codes for CASSFPGHYNYGYTF.

The V and J genes are TRBV11-2 and TRBJ1-5, with D perhaps TRBD1 (5 bases). This CDR3 is 13 amino acids long. Deletions cut 6 bases from V and 6 bases from J, with 12 bases between. Germline CDR1 SGHAT, CDR2 FQNNGV. CDR3 residues: CASSRGGSQPQHF. The CDR3 coding sequence is TGTGCCAGCAGTCGCGGGGGAAGTCAGCCCCAGCATTTT.

The chain combines TRBV16 with TRBJ1-5; a weak D match, TRBD1 (6 bases). The CDR3 is 15 residues long. CDR1 and CDR2 (germline): KGHSY, FQNENV. With 0 bases removed from V and 6 bases from J, the gap between germline ends came to 12 bases. The CDR3 bases are TGTGCCAGCAGCCAATCGGTGGGGGCTGGTCAGCCCCAGCATTTT. Its translation is CASSQSVGAGQPQHF.

The V call is TRBV30, the J call TRBJ1-6; TRBD1 matches 8 bases. From germline, CDR1 is GTSNPN and CDR2 SVGIG (reference sequence). The CDR3 has 16 residues. V lost 2 bases and J lost 9; bases outside the gene matches: 12. The CDR3 DNA follows: TGTGCCTGGAGTACTAGACAGGGGTTAAACCGTTCACCCCTCCACTTT. It specifies CAWSTRQGLNRSPLHF.

This clone has a handful of counts. This sequence joins TRBV19 and TRBJ2-7; D uncertain. With 7 bases removed from V and 0 bases from J, the gap between germline ends came to 13 bases. This CDR3 region has 14 residues. Germline lookup yields CDR1 LNHDA and CDR2 SQIVND (reference sequence). The CDR3 nucleotides read TGTGCCAGTAAAGAGCGCCAGAGCTCCTACGAGCAGTACTTC. Amino acid sequence: CASKERQSSYEQYF.

The CDR3 DNA reads as TGTGCCAGCAGTTTTGCGGGAGGGGCCTACGAGCAGTACTTC. It is translated as CASSFAGGAYEQYF. The chain joins TRBV28 to TRBJ2-7; TRBD2 aligns across 9 bases. V gave up 3 bases and J gave up 2 bases; unmatched junction bases: 2. The CDR3 has 14 residues. Looked up from germline, CDR1 is MDHEN and CDR2 is SYDVKM.

This chain links TRBV19 with TRBJ1-6; the D gene is possibly TRBD1 (6 bases). V lost 5 bases, J lost 13 bases, and 21 bases lay in between. CDR3 length equals 15 residues. CDR1 is LNHDA, CDR2 SQIVND, per germline (reference sequence). This CDR3 reads CASSFSTGVGSPLHF. Here the CDR3 DNA reads TGTGCCAGTAGTTTTTCGACAGGAGTGGGTTCCCCCCTCCACTTT.

The V gene is TRBV5-1, the J gene TRBJ2-1, with 12 bases identical to TRBD2. V gave up 6 bases and J gave up 4 bases; unmatched junction bases: 2. This CDR3 is built from 14 residues. The germline CDR1 and CDR2 sequences are SGHRS and YFSETQ. The CDR3 is CASTTSGGYNEQFF. CDR3 coding DNA: TGCGCCAGCACCACTAGCGGGGGGTACAATGAGCAGTTCTTC.

The V gene is TRBV2, the J gene TRBJ1-6; perhaps TRBD1 as D (5 bases). Germline CDR1 and CDR2: SNHLY and FYNNEI. This CDR3 is 14 amino acids long. V was cut by 5 bases and J by 5 bases, with 10 bases left in between. Here the CDR3 DNA reads TGTGCCAGCAGTAAAAAGGGGAATAATTCACCCCTCCACTTT. Protein sequence: CASSKKGNNSPLHF.

This clone was seen more than once but under ten times. The chain recombines TRBV7-9 with TRBJ1-2, with 9 bases matching TRBD1. The CDR3 is 15 residues long. V shed 4 bases, J shed 2 bases, and the junction held 5 bases outside the gene matches. The germline V gene encodes CDR1 SEHNR and CDR2 FQNEAQ (reference sequence). CDR3 residues: CASSWRDRENYGYTF. The CDR3, as DNA: TGTGCCAGCAGCTGGAGGGACAGGGAGAACTATGGCTACACCTTC.

The CDR3 DNA reads TGTGCCAGCAAATCTAGACTAGCGGGGGCCGAAACCCAGTACTTC. It specifies CASKSRLAGAETQYF. The chain employs TRBV27 and TRBJ2-5, with TRBD2 matching over 12 bases. CDR1 MNHEY and CDR2 SMNVEV come from the germline V gene (reference sequence). After removal of 7 bases from V and 8 bases from J, the junction contained 11 bases not matched to a gene. The CDR3 extends over 15 amino acids.

This chain links TRBV29-1 with TRBJ2-7, with 11 bases lining up with TRBD2. The CDR3 loop spans 14 amino acids. V dropped 4 bases and J dropped 2; count of bases not matched to a gene: 4. Per the germline V gene, CDR1 is SQVTM and CDR2 is ANQGSEA. The CDR3 nucleotides read TGCAGCGTTGTTGTAGCGGGAGGGACCTACGAGCAGTACTTC. Translated: CSVVVAGGTYEQYF.

The chain carries TRBV9 and TRBJ2-3, with D uncertain. This CDR3 is built from 14 residues. Germline-derived CDR1 and CDR2 are SGDLS and YYNGEE. V lost 3 bases to trimming and J lost 0 bases, with 8 bases between them. In nucleotides, the CDR3 is TGTGCCAGCAGCGAAAGTACTAGCACAGATACGCAGTATTTT. This encodes CASSESTSTDTQYF. Combining the CDR3 with reference TRBV9 and TRBJ2-3 gives the whole variable domain DSGVTQTPKHLITATGQRVTLRCSPRSGDLSVYWYQQSLDQGLQFLIQYYNGEERAKGNILERFSAQQFPDLHSELNLSSLELGDSALYFCASSESTSTDTQYFGPGTRLTVL.

In its sample, this clone was seen once. The CDR3 coding sequence is TGTGCCAGCAGCTACGAGCGGGCGGGGTATAATTCACCCCTCCACTTT. Translating gives CASSYERAGYNSPLHF. This chain joins TRBV5-6 and TRBJ1-6; D is unclear. This CDR3 spans 16 amino acids. The germline CDR1 and CDR2 sequences are SGHDT and YYEEEE. V gave up 3 bases and J gave up 4 bases, with 14 bases separating them.

V and J are TRBV6-5 and TRBJ1-6, with D possibly TRBD1 on 5 matching bases. The CDR3 totals 15 residues. Germline V gene sequence: CDR1 MNHEY, CDR2 SVGAGI. Trimming left V 2 bases short and J 8 bases short, with 13 bases between. CDR3 region: CASSYRRGVDSPLHF. In DNA form, the CDR3 reads TGTGCCAGCAGTTACCGGCGGGGGGTCGATTCACCCCTCCACTTT.

The count of this clone is one. One end of the junction is discordant with germline, which a read error may explain. J is TRBJ2-1 and V is TRBV2; D not resolved. Germline V gives CDR1 SNHLY, CDR2 FYNNEI. This CDR3 is built from 8 residues. The CDR3 nucleotides are TGTGCCAGCAGTAACACCCTCTTC. Protein product: CASSNTLF.

The table lists this clone with a few counts. This chain's CDR3 is CASSQGWSGNEKLFF. In DNA form, the CDR3 reads TGTGCCAGCAGCCAAGGGTGGTCGGGGAATGAAAAACTGTTTTTT. This rearrangement joins TRBV3-1 (or the pseudogene TRBV3-2) to TRBJ1-4, with unresolved D. The CDR3 runs to 15 residues. From germline, CDR1 is LGHDT and CDR2 YNNKEL (reference sequence). The V and J ends lost 1 base and 5 bases respectively, with 11 bases between them.

The chain is built from TRBV24-1 and TRBJ1-5, with TRBD1 as a possible D gene (5 bases). The CDR3 spans 15 residues. Trimming took off 5 bases at V and 1 base at J, with 11 bases between the two ends. From germline, CDR1 is KGHDR and CDR2 SFDVKD. CDR3 sequence (DNA): TGTGCCACCAGTGCCGCCCGGGGGAGCAATCAGCCCCAGCATTTT. Its translation: CATSAARGSNQPQHF.